The 19 T cell receptor beta chains below come from one sample, sequenced in a study of T cell clones after liver transplantation. Generated by immunoSEQ multiplex PCR, the TCRdb table keeps only in-frame clones and is missing some. This table has 45,000 or so clones, 86% appearing once. The sample in question was CD4+ T cells from blood, obtained 24 months after liver transplant. Receptors originate from a human patient who received a liver transplant. Some T cells may be transferred from the graft donor.

V is TRBV20-1 and J is TRBJ1-1; D is ambiguous. The germline V and J ends were trimmed by 3 bases and 5 bases, with 4 bases remaining between them. Looked up from germline, CDR1 is DFQATT and CDR2 is SNEGSKA (reference sequence). The CDR3 runs to 10 residues. The chain's CDR3 is CSASRTEAFF. CDR3 DNA sequence: TGCAGTGCTAGTAGGACTGAAGCTTTCTTT.

This CDR3 is CASRGVRRFDSYNSPLHF. CDR3 nucleotide sequence: TGTGCCAGCAGGGGGGTGCGGAGGTTTGACTCCTATAATTCACCCCTCCACTTT. The chain uses TRBV2 and TRBJ1-6; maybe TRBD1 (5 bases). Germline V CDR1 and CDR2: SNHLY, FYNNEI. The V end was cut by 6 bases, the J end by 0 bases, with 18 bases between. The CDR3 is 18 amino acids.

The V gene is TRBV4-1, the J gene TRBJ1-2; no reliable D call. The germline V gene encodes CDR1 MGHRA and CDR2 YSYEKL. This CDR3 is built from 14 residues. V was pared by 0 bases and J by 8 bases, with 13 bases between. CDR3 loop: CASSQDGDGEGYTF. The CDR3 DNA reads TGCGCCAGCAGCCAAGATGGGGATGGGGAAGGCTACACCTTC.

The chain carries TRBV19 and TRBJ2-3; TRBD2 matches 9 bases. This CDR3 contains 15 residues. Trimming removed 3 bases from V and 3 bases from J; junction bases left unmatched: 4. Germline V gene data show CDR1 as LNHDA and CDR2 as SQIVND (reference sequence). The CDR3 here is CASSIVAGATDTQYF. CDR3 DNA: TGTGCCAGTAGTATTGTAGCGGGAGCAACAGATACGCAGTATTTT.

The chain has TRBV4-1 and TRBJ1-2, with 7 bases fitting TRBD1. This CDR3 spans 18 amino acids. The V gene end was trimmed by 4 bases and the J gene end by 4 bases; junction bases not matched to a gene: 18. Per the germline V gene, CDR1 is MGHRA and CDR2 is YSYEKL. The CDR3 here is CASSPTGVGKQTVYGYTF. The CDR3 bases are TGCGCCAGCAGCCCAACAGGGGTGGGAAAACAAACCGTCTATGGCTACACCTTC.

The V gene is TRBV28, the J gene TRBJ2-4, with D possibly matching TRBD2 (6 bases). This CDR3 region has 16 residues. Trimming cost V 2 bases and J 0 bases, with 11 bases left between them. Germline CDR1 is MDHEN and CDR2 is SYDVKM. The CDR3 spells CASSLAGPLAKNIQYF. The CDR3 DNA reads TGTGCCAGCAGTTTAGCGGGACCGCTAGCCAAAAACATTCAGTACTTC.

This clone appeared a few times. This chain connects TRBV27 to TRBJ1-4, with TRBD1 matching over 7 bases. CDR3 length: 15 amino acids. Germline CDR1 reads MNHEY; CDR2 reads SMNVEV (reference sequence). With 6 bases clipped from V and 8 bases from J, the junction kept 12 bases outside the gene matches. CDR3 nucleotides: TGTGCCAGCAGGATTCTACAGGGGCCGAGGGAAAAACTGTTTTTT. Translating gives CASRILQGPREKLFF.

The chain carries TRBV5-1 and TRBJ2-2; TRBD2 is a possible D gene (6 bases). Trimming stripped 4 bases from V and 0 bases from J, with 19 bases between. The CDR3 is 18 amino acids. Germline-derived CDR1 and CDR2 are SGHRS and YFSETQ. In DNA, the CDR3 is TGCGCCAGCAGCCGAGGCGGAGGGAGGAGCGCGAACACCGGGGAGCTGTTTTTT. Amino acids: CASSRGGGRSANTGELFF. Complete variable domain (other parts from reference TRBV5-1 and TRBJ2-2): KAGVTQTPRYLIKTRGQQVTLSCSPISGHRSVSWYQQTPGQGLQFLFEYFSETQRNKGNFPGRFSGRQFSNSRSEMNVSTLELGDSALYLCASSRGGGRSANTGELFFGEGSRLTVL.

The chain combines TRBV7-9 with TRBJ1-3; D is ambiguous. The CDR3 length is 12 residues. Trimming removed 6 bases at V and 8 bases at J, with 11 bases between. Germline assignment: CDR1 SEHNR and CDR2 FQNEAQ (reference sequence). CDR3 residues: CASSPTRDTIYF. The CDR3 nucleotides read TGTGCCAGCAGTCCGACACGGGACACCATATATTTT.

The chain joins TRBV7-2 to TRBJ2-5, with 8 bases matching TRBD1. Germline-derived CDR1 and CDR2 are SGHTA and FQGNSA. The CDR3 covers 15 residues. Trimming at V came to 3 bases and at J to 5 bases, leaving 8 bases not matched to a gene. The CDR3 DNA reads as TGTGCCAGCAGCTTTGGACAGGGACGGGTGGAGACCCAGTACTTC. Translated: CASSFGQGRVETQYF.

This chain uses TRBV2 with TRBJ1-2; a weak D match, TRBD1 (5 bases). CDR3 length: 15 amino acids. Trimming cost V 6 bases and J 1 base, with 15 bases left between them. Germline V gene lookup returns CDR1 SNHLY and CDR2 FYNNEI. The CDR3 loop is CASSPERGINYGYTF. The CDR3 nucleotides are TGTGCCAGCAGCCCGGAGAGGGGTATTAACTATGGCTACACCTTC.

The chain joins TRBV9 to TRBJ1-2; D is ambiguous. CDR3 length: 15 amino acids. The V gene lost 0 bases and the J gene lost 0 bases, with 9 bases spanning the gap. Per the germline V gene, CDR1 is SGDLS and CDR2 is YYNGEE. CDR3 region: CASSVAAGANYGYTF. The CDR3 bases are TGTGCCAGCAGCGTAGCCGCCGGAGCTAACTATGGCTACACCTTC.

The chain joins TRBV6-6 to TRBJ2-7; no reliable D call. Trimming stripped 5 bases from V and 6 bases from J, with 11 bases between. Germline-derived CDR1 and CDR2 are MNHNY and SVGAGI (reference sequence). The CDR3 is 12 amino acids. This chain's CDR3 is CASSPVKGEQYF. The CDR3 DNA follows: TGTGCCAGCAGTCCCGTAAAGGGCGAGCAGTACTTC.

This clone rates as medium-sized (0.01 to 0.1%). The gene calls are TRBV9 and TRBJ1-3; D gene unclear. This CDR3 has 16 residues. V was shortened by 4 bases and J by 0 bases, with 14 bases between the two germline ends. CDR1 and CDR2 from the germline V gene are SGDLS and YYNGEE. DNA for the CDR3: TGTGCCAGCAGCCCGAGGACGGCGAGCTCTGGAAACACCATATATTTT. It yields the protein CASSPRTASSGNTIYF.

For the CDR3, the DNA is TGCAGCGTTGAAGAGGTTGGGGTGGGGACCCAGTACTTC. Amino acids: CSVEEVGVGTQYF. The V gene is TRBV29-1, the J gene TRBJ2-5; D uncertain. V gave up 0 bases and J gave up 7 bases, with 12 bases separating them. Germline CDR1 reads SQVTM; CDR2 reads ANQGSEA. The CDR3 covers 13 residues.

The rearrangement links TRBV2 to TRBJ2-7, with a tentative D call TRBD1 (6 bases). V was cut by 4 bases and J by 3 bases, with 13 bases left in between. The CDR3 runs 14 residues. The germline CDR1 and CDR2 sequences are SNHLY and FYNNEI. CDR3 nucleotides: TGTGCCAGCAGTGGGAGACAGGCTAGCTACGAGCAGTACTTC. It encodes CASSGRQASYEQYF.

The chain joins TRBV11-3 to TRBJ2-1; 9 positions agree with TRBD2. Germline V CDR1 and CDR2: SGHNT, YENEEA. The CDR3 covers 15 residues. The ends lost 6 bases at V and 10 bases at J; junction bases unmatched: 13. CDR3 region: CASSQWRGGREEQFF. CDR3 bases: TGTGCCAGCAGTCAGTGGCGGGGGGGCCGGGAGGAGCAGTTCTTC. Filled out from reference TRBV11-3 and TRBJ2-1, the complete variable domain reads EAGVVQSPRYKIIEKKQPVAFWCNPISGHNTLYWYLQNLGQGPELLIRYENEEAVDDSQLPKDRFSAERLKGVDSTLKIQPAELGDSAVYLCASSQWRGGREEQFFGPGTRLTVL.

The chain has TRBV18 and TRBJ2-7, with 10 bases fitting TRBD2. V shed 3 bases and J 5 bases; nucleotides not matched to a gene: 10. Germline CDR1 KGHSH, CDR2 LQKENI. The length of the CDR3 is 16 residues. DNA of the CDR3: TGTGCCAGCTCACCGAGAGCGGGAGGGCCACGAGACGAGCAGTACTTC. Its protein is CASSPRAGGPRDEQYF. The variable domain in full, with the rest retrieved from reference TRBV18 and TRBJ2-7, is NAGVMQNPRHLVRRRGQEARLRCSPMKGHSHVYWYRQLPEEGLKFMVYLQKENIIDESGMPKERFSAEFPKEGPSILRIQQVVRGDSAAYFCASSPRAGGPRDEQYFGPGTRLTVT.

In nucleotides, the CDR3 is TGCGCCAGCAGCCAAGATTCCCAGGGGAGGTTGGCTGAAGCTTTCTTT. Its translation: CASSQDSQGRLAEAFF. This sequence joins TRBV4-3 and TRBJ1-1; possible D gene TRBD1, 6 bases. Germline assignment: CDR1 LGHNA and CDR2 YSLEER. The V and J ends lost 0 bases and 6 bases respectively, with 17 bases between them. The CDR3 totals 16 residues.